Listed below are T cell receptor beta chains from one sample, sequenced in a study of graft-versus-host responses after intestinal transplantation. Clones were read by immunoSEQ multiplex PCR, and TCRdb kept only the in-frame ones, dropping some. Among about 97,000 clones listed, around nine tenths were seen once. Specimen: PBMCs, collected approximately 420 days after intestinal transplant. Receptors were obtained from a human patient who received an intestinal transplant, so some T cells may come from the graft donor. CDR3s include the opening cysteine and the closing phenylalanine or tryptophan. The order of the fields is D gene, clone size, CDR3 length, J gene, V gene, CDR3 DNA, CDR3 protein. D genes are given only for firm matches. Size tells how often a clone was seen (once, few, many) or the class of an expanded clone, and some rows leave it out.

- - 14 TRBJ1-1 TRBV14 TGTGCCAGCAGCCAAGATAGAGCGATCCCTGAAGCTTTCTTT CASSQDRAIPEAFF
- few 15 TRBJ1-4 TRBV2 TGTGCCAGCAGCGCCACGGAGGGGGCTAATGAAAAACTGTTTTTT CASSATEGANEKLFF
- - 13 TRBJ2-3 TRBV19 TGTGCCAGTAGTATAGGGAGCACAGATACGCAGTATTTT CASSIGSTDTQYF
TRBD1 - 14 TRBJ2-1 TRBV7-9 TGTGCCAGCAGCTCGGCCAACAGGGGGCATGAGCAGTTCTTC CASSSANRGHEQFF
- once 16 TRBJ2-3 TRBV29-1 TGCAGCGTTGAATGCTCGGAAGAGGGGTTGGGAGATACGCAGTATTTT CSVECSEEGLGDTQYF
- - 14 TRBJ1-1 TRBV19 TGTGCCAGTAGTTATACTACAATCGGCACTGAAGCTTTCTTT CASSYTTIGTEAFF
- - 13 TRBJ1-1 TRBV19 TGTGCCAGTAGTCCCACCGGTGGCACTGAAGCTTTCTTT CASSPTGGTEAFF
- - 17 TRBJ2-5 TRBV10-1 TGCGCCAGCAGTTCTACCATCGGGGGCGGCTCGGCAGAGACCCAGTACTTC CASSSTIGGGSAETQYF
TRBD2 once 15 TRBJ2-3 TRBV11-2 TGTGCCAGCTCTGGGCTAGCGGGGTTCACAGATACGCAGTATTTT CASSGLAGFTDTQYF
TRBD1 - 16 TRBJ2-1 TRBV6-1 TGTGCCAGCAGTGAAACCCGGGACAGGGTAAGAAATGAGCAGTTCTTC CASSETRDRVRNEQFF
TRBD2 - 18 TRBJ2-3 TRBV11-2 TGTGCCAGCAGCTTAGTGCCTAGCGGGGCCGGGGGCACAGATACGCAGTATTTT CASSLVPSGAGGTDTQYF
- few 15 TRBJ2-7 TRBV10-2 TGCGCCAGCAGTATAACTCAGGGGCGGGGGTACGAGCAGTACTTC CASSITQGRGYEQYF
- once 17 TRBJ1-3 TRBV2 TGTGCCAGCAGTGAAGGTTTAGCCGGGGGCTCTGGAAACACCATATATTTT CASSEGLAGGSGNTIYF
TRBD1 - 17 TRBJ1-6 TRBV19 TGTGCCAGTAGTACCCACAGGGGGAGCTCCTATAATTCACCCCTCCACTTT CASSTHRGSSYNSPLHF
TRBD1 - 13 TRBJ1-2 TRBV15 TGTGCCACCAGCAGAGAAGGGGGCCGTGGCTACACCTTC CATSREGGRGYTF
- - 12 TRBJ1-2 TRBV5-6 TGTGCCAGCATTGGGGTCGACTATGGCTACACCTTC CASIGVDYGYTF
- once 13 TRBJ2-7 TRBV7-9 TGTGCCAGCAGCTTAGTATCCAGGTACGAGCAGTACTTC CASSLVSRYEQYF
TRBD1 - 16 TRBJ1-5 TRBV4-2 TGTGCCAGCAGCCAAGAAGCGAACAGGGGAGATCAGCCCCAGCATTTT CASSQEANRGDQPQHF
- - 16 TRBJ1-6 TRBV12-5 TGTGCTAGTGGTTTGGACCCCTGGCAGGGGAATTCACCCCTCCACTTT CASGLDPWQGNSPLHF
- - 14 TRBJ2-5 TRBV6-1 TGTGCCAGCACCTCCAGGGGGGCCGAAGAGACCCAGTACTTC CASTSRGAEETQYF
- - 15 TRBJ1-1 TRBV6-5 TGTGCCAGCAGTTACTCCGGACAGCTGAGCACTGAAGCTTTCTTT CASSYSGQLSTEAFF
- - 13 TRBJ1-6 TRBV6-5 TGTGGCGTCCGGGCCTACGGGAATTCACCCCTCCACTTT CGVRAYGNSPLHF
- few 13 TRBJ2-2 TRBV6-4 TGTGCCAGCAGTGACTCGGACACCGGGGAGCTGTTTTTT CASSDSDTGELFF